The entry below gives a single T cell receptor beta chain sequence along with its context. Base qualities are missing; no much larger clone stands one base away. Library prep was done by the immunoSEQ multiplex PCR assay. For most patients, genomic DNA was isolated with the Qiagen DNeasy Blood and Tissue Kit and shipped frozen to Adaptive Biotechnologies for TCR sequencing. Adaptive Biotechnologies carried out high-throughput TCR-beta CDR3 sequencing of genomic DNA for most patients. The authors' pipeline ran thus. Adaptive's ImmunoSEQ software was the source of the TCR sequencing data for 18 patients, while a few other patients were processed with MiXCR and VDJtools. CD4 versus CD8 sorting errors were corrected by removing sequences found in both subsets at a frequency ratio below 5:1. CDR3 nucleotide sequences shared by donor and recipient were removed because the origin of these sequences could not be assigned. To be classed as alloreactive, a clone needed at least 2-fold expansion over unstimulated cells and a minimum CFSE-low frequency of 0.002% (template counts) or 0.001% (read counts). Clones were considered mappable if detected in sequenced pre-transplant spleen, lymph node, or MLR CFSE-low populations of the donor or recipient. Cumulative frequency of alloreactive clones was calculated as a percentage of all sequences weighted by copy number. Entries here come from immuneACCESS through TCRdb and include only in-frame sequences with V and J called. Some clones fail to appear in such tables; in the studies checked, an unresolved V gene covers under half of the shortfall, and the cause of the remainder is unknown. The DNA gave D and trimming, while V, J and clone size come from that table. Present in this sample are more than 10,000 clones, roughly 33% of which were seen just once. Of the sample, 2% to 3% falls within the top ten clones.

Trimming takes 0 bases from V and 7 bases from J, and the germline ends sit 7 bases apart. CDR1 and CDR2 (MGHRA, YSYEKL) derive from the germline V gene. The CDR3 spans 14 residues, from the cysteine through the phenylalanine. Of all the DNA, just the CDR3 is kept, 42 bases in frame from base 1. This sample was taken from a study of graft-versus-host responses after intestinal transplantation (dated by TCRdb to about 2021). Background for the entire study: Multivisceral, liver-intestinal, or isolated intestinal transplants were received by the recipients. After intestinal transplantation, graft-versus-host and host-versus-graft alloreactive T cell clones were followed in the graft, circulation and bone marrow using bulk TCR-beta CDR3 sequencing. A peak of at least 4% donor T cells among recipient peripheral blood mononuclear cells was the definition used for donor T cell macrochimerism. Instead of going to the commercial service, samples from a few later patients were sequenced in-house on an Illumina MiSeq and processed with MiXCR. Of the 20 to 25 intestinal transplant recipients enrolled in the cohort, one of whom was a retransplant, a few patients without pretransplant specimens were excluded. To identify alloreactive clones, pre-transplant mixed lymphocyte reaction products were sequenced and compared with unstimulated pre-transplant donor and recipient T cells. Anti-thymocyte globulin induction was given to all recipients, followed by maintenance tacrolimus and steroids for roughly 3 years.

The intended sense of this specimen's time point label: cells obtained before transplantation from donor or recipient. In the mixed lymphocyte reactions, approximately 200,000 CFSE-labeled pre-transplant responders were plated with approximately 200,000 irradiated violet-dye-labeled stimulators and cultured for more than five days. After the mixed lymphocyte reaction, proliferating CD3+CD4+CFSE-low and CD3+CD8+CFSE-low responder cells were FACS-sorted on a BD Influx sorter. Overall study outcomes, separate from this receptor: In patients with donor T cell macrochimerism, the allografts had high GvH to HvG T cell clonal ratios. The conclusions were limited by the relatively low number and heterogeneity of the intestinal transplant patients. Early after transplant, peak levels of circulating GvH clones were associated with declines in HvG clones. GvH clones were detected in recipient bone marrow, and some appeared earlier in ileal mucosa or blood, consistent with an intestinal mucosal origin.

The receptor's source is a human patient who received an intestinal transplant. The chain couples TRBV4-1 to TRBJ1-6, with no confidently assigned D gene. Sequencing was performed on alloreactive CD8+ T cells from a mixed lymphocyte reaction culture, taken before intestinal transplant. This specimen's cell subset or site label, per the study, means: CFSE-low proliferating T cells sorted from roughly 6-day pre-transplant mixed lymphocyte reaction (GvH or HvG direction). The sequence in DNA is TGCGCCAGCAGCCAAGAAGGAGGGAATTCACCCCTCCACTTT. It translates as CASSQEGGNSPLHF.